A single sample gave rise to the 25 T cell receptor beta chains below, sequenced in a study of PD-L1 blockade in urothelial cancer. Using immunoSEQ multiplex PCR, the repertoire was profiled, and TCRdb retains in-frame clones only, with some absent. The top ten hold roughly 5.7% of the sample, which has about 80,000 clones, 87% seen once. Sequences were derived from PBMCs, sampled around atezolizumab (anti-PD-L1) treatment. The receptors originated from a woman in her 70s with urothelial cancer.

This chain uses TRBV7-2 with TRBJ2-1, with 7 bases matching TRBD1. V lost 1 base, J lost 6 bases, and 9 bases stayed unmatched. The germline gives CDR1 SGHTA, CDR2 FQGNSA. The CDR3 is 16 residues long. Here the CDR3 reads CASSLEGFGTANEQFF. CDR3 sequence (DNA): TGTGCCAGCAGCTTAGAGGGGTTTGGGACAGCCAATGAGCAGTTCTTC.

A few counts support this clone. The chain recombines TRBV5-8 with TRBJ2-1; tentative D call: TRBD1 (5 bases). Germline CDR1 SGHTS, CDR2 YDEGEE. The CDR3 runs 12 residues. The ends were cut back, 4 bases at V and 15 bases at J, with 17 bases in the middle. CDR3 residues: CASSPTQETRFF. The CDR3, as DNA: TGTGCCAGCAGCCCCACACAGGAGACGCGGTTCTTC. The whole variable domain, filled in from reference TRBV5-8 and TRBJ2-1, reads EAGVTQSPTHLIKTRGQQATLRCSPISGHTSVYWYQQALGLGLQFLLWYDEGEERNRGNFPPRFSGRQFPNYSSELNVNALELEDSALYLCASSPTQETRFFGPGTRLTVL.

This clone was detected a few times. The chain is built from TRBV6-5 and TRBJ1-6; TRBD1 matches at 8 bases. Germline V gene sequence: CDR1 MNHEY, CDR2 SVGAGI. The CDR3 runs to 13 residues. J was trimmed by 8 bases and V by 6 bases; bases with no gene match: 3. DNA for the CDR3: TGTGCCAGCAGCCAACAGGGGGATTCACCCCTCCACTTT. Protein: CASSQQGDSPLHF.

The rearrangement links TRBV27 to TRBJ1-3; possibly TRBD1 for D (5 bases). The V and J ends lost 8 bases and 5 bases respectively, with 19 bases between them. Germline V lookup: CDR1 MNHEY, CDR2 SMNVEV (reference sequence). CDR3 length equals 15 residues. The CDR3 protein is CASPPFRVGRNTIYF. CDR3 nucleotides: TGTGCCAGCCCCCCTTTCAGGGTCGGCAGAAACACCATATATTTT.

The chain joins TRBV19 to TRBJ2-1; 11 bases line up with TRBD2. With 3 bases clipped from V and 0 bases from J, the junction kept 7 bases outside the gene matches. The CDR3 has 18 residues. CDR1 and CDR2 from the germline V gene are LNHDA and SQIVND (reference sequence). CDR3 DNA: TGTGCCAGTAGTATCCTCCCTAGCGGGGGGAGCTCCTACAATGAGCAGTTCTTC. It encodes CASSILPSGGSSYNEQFF.

This chain uses TRBV5-4 with TRBJ1-1, with TRBD1 identical over 10 bases. Trimming took 5 bases from V and 7 from J; bases not matched to a gene: 8. The CDR3 extends over 14 amino acids. Germline-derived CDR1 and CDR2 are SGHNT and YYREEE (reference sequence). The chain's CDR3 is CASRPGTGEGEAFF. The DNA for the CDR3 is TGTGCCAGCAGACCCGGGACAGGGGAAGGTGAAGCTTTCTTT.

This chain uses TRBV6-1 with TRBJ2-5; 8 bases match TRBD1. Germline V gene data show CDR1 as MNHNS and CDR2 as SASEGT. This CDR3 comprises 14 residues. Germline trimming cut 2 bases from V and 5 bases from J; bases unmatched to any gene: 4. CDR3 in amino acids: CASSEQGQGETQYF. CDR3 coding DNA: TGTGCCAGCAGTGAACAAGGACAGGGCGAGACCCAGTACTTC.

V usage is TRBV5-1 and J usage is TRBJ1-1, with D possibly TRBD1 on 6 matching bases. Trimming removed 2 bases at V and 12 bases at J, with 11 bases between. Germline lookup yields CDR1 SGHRS and CDR2 YFSETQ. This CDR3 contains 11 residues. CDR3 region: CASSLGRDTFF. As DNA, the CDR3 is TGCGCCAGCAGCTTAGGGAGGGACACTTTCTTT.

The rearrangement uses TRBV7-3 and TRBJ2-1, with D possibly TRBD1 on 5 matching bases. The CDR3 length is 14 residues. Germline V gene sequence: CDR1 SGHTA, CDR2 FQGTGA. With 2 bases removed from V and 9 bases from J, the gap between germline ends came to 14 bases. The CDR3 reads CASSLGQGYLEQFF. CDR3 nucleotide sequence: TGTGCCAGCAGCTTAGGGCAGGGATACCTTGAGCAGTTCTTC.

The chain joins TRBV5-6 to TRBJ2-7; no reliable D call. Germline V gene lookup returns CDR1 SGHDT and CDR2 YYEEEE. V was clipped by 6 bases and J by 1 base, with 14 bases between them. This CDR3 spans 14 amino acids. CDR3 residues: CASTVVSASYEQYF. The CDR3 region has the DNA TGTGCCAGCACCGTGGTCTCCGCGTCCTACGAGCAGTACTTC.

The chain recombines TRBV4-1 with TRBJ1-2; 10 nucleotides line up with TRBD1. With V trimmed by 4 bases and J by 5 bases, 4 bases remained unmatched. This CDR3 is built from 14 residues. Germline CDR1 is MGHRA and CDR2 is YSYEKL. This chain's CDR3 is CASSPRDRGYGYTF. As DNA, the CDR3 is TGCGCCAGCAGCCCCAGGGACAGGGGATATGGCTACACCTTC.

The chain is built from TRBV5-4 and TRBJ2-5, with TRBD2 identical over 7 bases. This CDR3 is 14 amino acids long. The germline CDR1 and CDR2 sequences are SGHNT and YYREEE (reference sequence). The ends lost 4 bases at V and 5 bases at J; junction bases unmatched: 8. CDR3 region: CASSHFVSGETQYF. In DNA, the CDR3 is TGTGCCAGCAGCCATTTCGTTAGCGGGGAGACCCAGTACTTC.

The genes are TRBV19 and TRBJ2-5, with 7 bases lining up with TRBD1. CDR1 is LNHDA, CDR2 SQIVND, per germline (reference sequence). This CDR3 has 15 amino acids. V shed 5 bases and J 1 base; nucleotides not matched to a gene: 7. The CDR3 DNA reads as TGTGCCAGTAGTGAGGGACAGTCCTCCCAAGAGACCCAGTACTTC. It yields the protein CASSEGQSSQETQYF.

The chain recombines TRBV6-6 with TRBJ1-5, with 10 bases that match TRBD1. Germline lookup yields CDR1 MNHNY and CDR2 SVGAGI (reference sequence). V gave up 5 bases and J gave up 9 bases; unmatched junction bases: 7. CDR3 length: 14 residues. CDR3 residues: CASSPTGGRSPQHF. DNA for the CDR3: TGTGCCAGCAGTCCGACAGGGGGCCGTTCGCCCCAGCATTTT.

The genes are TRBV4-1 and TRBJ2-7; TRBD2 matches at 8 bases. The CDR3 has 16 residues. The V segment lost 4 bases and the J segment 0 bases; nucleotides outside the gene matches: 8. Germline V CDR1 and CDR2: MGHRA, YSYEKL. The CDR3 is CASSPVGGTSSYEQYF. The CDR3 DNA reads TGCGCCAGCAGCCCCGTCGGGGGGACTAGCTCCTACGAGCAGTACTTC.

The rearrangement joins TRBV13 to TRBJ1-4; 7 bases line up with TRBD1. CDR1 and CDR2 (germline): PRHDT, FYEKMQ (reference sequence). V dropped 2 bases and J dropped 7; count of bases not matched to a gene: 4. This CDR3 contains 14 residues. The DNA for the CDR3 is TGTGCCAGCAGCTTACACAGGGGACCTGAAAAACTGTTTTTT. Translation gives CASSLHRGPEKLFF.

The rearrangement joins TRBV14 to TRBJ1-5; D ambiguous. Trimming removed 0 bases at V and 5 bases at J, with 5 bases between. CDR1 is SGHDN and CDR2 is FVKESK in the germline V gene. The CDR3 loop spans 13 amino acids. CDR3 region: CASSQDNYQPQHF. Written as DNA, the CDR3 is TGTGCCAGCAGCCAAGATAACTATCAGCCCCAGCATTTT.

CDR3 sequence: CASSDSNAGLQGYTF. In DNA form, the CDR3 reads TGTGCCAGCAGTGACTCGAATGCGGGTTTACAAGGCTACACCTTC. The V and J genes are TRBV6-4 and TRBJ1-2; D is undetermined. Trimming left V 0 bases short and J 8 bases short, with 16 bases between. This CDR3 comprises 15 residues. CDR1 and CDR2 from the germline V gene are MRHNA and SNTAGT.

V gene TRBV28 combines with J gene TRBJ2-5, with 9 bases fitting TRBD1. The CDR3 consists of 16 residues. Per germline, CDR1 MDHEN and CDR2 SYDVKM. Trimming cost V 7 bases and J 5 bases; bases outside gene matches: 14. CDR3 sequence reads: CASNHPRTGAWETQYF. The CDR3 DNA reads TGTGCCAGCAACCACCCGAGGACAGGGGCCTGGGAGACCCAGTACTTC. The full variable domain, rest sourced from reference TRBV28 and TRBJ2-5, is DVKVTQSSRYLVKRTGEKVFLECVQDMDHENMFWYRQDPGLGLRLIYFSYDVKMKEKGDIPEGYSVSREKKERFSLILESASTNQTSMYLCASNHPRTGAWETQYFGPGTRLLVL.

This clone occurred once. The CDR3 DNA is TGTGCCAGCAGCTTAGGACTAGCGGGACTCACAGATACGCAGTATTTT. Translation gives CASSLGLAGLTDTQYF. The chain joins TRBV7-3 to TRBJ2-3; 12 bases match TRBD2. The CDR3 totals 16 residues. Germline V gene data show CDR1 as SGHTA and CDR2 as FQGTGA. V gave up 2 bases and J gave up 2 bases; unmatched junction bases: 2.

Notes on this clone: One end of the junction does not line up with germline, which may come from a read error. CDR3 in amino acids: CASSATGTGQGTQYF. CDR3 nucleotide sequence: TGCGCCAGTAGCGCCACCGGGACAGGGCAAGGGACCCAGTACTTC. The chain employs TRBV4-1 and TRBJ2-5; 9 nucleotides agree with TRBD1. The CDR3 covers 15 residues. CDR1 and CDR2 (germline): MGHRA, YSYEKL.

J is TRBJ2-5 and V is TRBV10-3; the D is unclear. V was cut by 4 bases and J by 4 bases, with 10 bases left in between. CDR3 length: 13 residues. Germline V gene sequence: CDR1 ENHRY, CDR2 SYGVKD. CDR3 in amino acids: CAISVSERETQYF. CDR3 nucleotides: TGTGCCATCAGTGTGAGTGAGCGAGAGACCCAGTACTTC.

The chain uses TRBV4-1 and TRBJ2-7, with a possible D match to TRBD1 (6 bases). V was clipped by 0 bases and J by 0 bases, with 12 bases between them. There are 16 residues in the CDR3. From germline, CDR1 is MGHRA and CDR2 YSYEKL. CDR3 DNA sequence: TGCGCCAGCAGCCAAGATATTAGGGGGAGCTCCTACGAGCAGTACTTC. Protein sequence: CASSQDIRGSSYEQYF.

The chain couples TRBV5-8 to TRBJ2-1; 11 positions match TRBD2. V gave up 0 bases and J gave up 9 bases; unmatched junction bases: 8. There are 16 residues in the CDR3. Germline CDR1 and CDR2: SGHTS and YDEGEE. CDR3 loop: CASSLEGLAEGSEQFF. In DNA, the CDR3 is TGTGCCAGCAGCTTGGAGGGACTAGCGGAAGGGAGTGAGCAGTTCTTC.

The V and J genes are TRBV12-2 and TRBJ1-1; TRBD1 is the table's D call and was not checked against the DNA. TRBV12-2 is an annotated pseudogene. The CDR3 is 14 amino acids. DNA for the CDR3: TGTGCAAGTCGCGCGGACAGCATCAACACTGAAGCTTTCTTT. Protein: CASRADSINTEAFF.